One and the same sample provided the 27 T cell receptor beta chains below, sequenced in a study of T cell clusters in autoimmune cytopenias. TRB rearrangements were amplified by touch-down multiplex PCR with mixed TRB-A/B primers. TCRdb re-called the multiplex PCR reads and gives one entry per CDR3 protein, without DNA. The table lists just under 2,000 distinct CDR3 sequences, with roughly 31% in the top ten. Each sample's input was 250 to 300 ng genomic DNA, roughly 38,000 genome equivalents. Material for sequencing was peripheral blood. Receptor source: a human donor with an autoimmune cytopenia or autoimmune hepatitis (not recorded which).

This clonotype ranks as large in terms of frequency. The V call is TRBV29-1, the J call TRBJ2-5; no DNA is available, so the TRBD2 call from TCRdb remains unchecked. Germline CDR1 SQVTM, CDR2 ANQGSEA. The CDR3 totals 12 residues. This chain's CDR3 is CSVLVVVETQYF. The variable domain in full, completed from reference TRBV29-1 and TRBJ2-5, reads SAVISQKPSRDICQRGTSLTIQCQVDSQVTMMFWYRQQPGQSLTLIATANQGSEATYESGFVIDKFPISRPNLTFSTLTVSNMSPEDSSIYLCSVLVVVETQYFGPGTRLLVL.

In terms of frequency, this clonotype is medium-sized. The V call is TRBV27, the J call TRBJ1-4; the D call of TRBD1 rests on TCRdb alone, since no DNA is present to check it. Germline-derived CDR1 and CDR2 are MNHEY and SMNVEV (reference sequence). The CDR3 totals 15 residues. This CDR3 is CASSLGAGRGEKLFF.

This clonotype is classed as medium-sized by frequency. This sequence joins TRBV5-6 and TRBJ2-3. CDR3 size: 13 residues. Germline values: CDR1 SGHDT, CDR2 YYEEEE. CDR3 region: CASSFGPEDTQYF.

Judged by frequency, this clonotype is large. This chain uses TRBV15 with TRBJ2-2; the D gene TCRdb calls, TRBD2, cannot be checked with no DNA. Per germline, CDR1 LNHNV and CDR2 YYDKDF (reference sequence). CDR3 length equals 14 residues. The CDR3 region is CATSGDYNTGELFF.

The chain has TRBV7-2 and TRBJ2-5; absent DNA, TCRdb's TRBD2 call cannot be checked. CDR1 SGHTA and CDR2 FQGNSA come from the germline V gene. CDR3 size: 19 residues. The chain's CDR3 is CASSLETSGRAPSSETQYF.

This clonotype is called large based on its frequency. J is TRBJ2-5 and V is TRBV29-1. This CDR3 has 11 amino acids. Germline V lookup: CDR1 SQVTM, CDR2 ANQGSEA. CDR3 sequence reads: CSAGLEETQYF.

This clonotype is called medium-sized based on its frequency. V and J are TRBV10-3 and TRBJ2-3; no DNA is available, so the TRBD2 call from TCRdb remains unchecked. This CDR3 region has 15 residues. Germline V lookup: CDR1 ENHRY, CDR2 SYGVKD. CDR3 sequence reads: CAISELAGSTDTQYF.

The chain carries TRBV7-2 and TRBJ2-3; TCRdb names TRBD2, which stays unverified in the absence of DNA. This CDR3 is built from 17 residues. CDR1 is SGHTA and CDR2 is FQGNSA in the germline V gene. CDR3 residues: CASSQGTSGRARYTQYF.

Frequency places this clonotype as medium-sized. V usage is TRBV27 and J usage is TRBJ2-2; absent DNA, TCRdb's TRBD1 call cannot be checked. Germline V CDR1 and CDR2: MNHEY, SMNVEV (reference sequence). The CDR3 is made up of 16 amino acids. CDR3 sequence reads: CASSSLLGGMTGELFF.

According to its frequency, this clonotype is medium-sized. J is TRBJ1-4 and V is TRBV28; the TCRdb call, TRBD1, lacks DNA for checking. Germline V lookup: CDR1 MDHEN, CDR2 SYDVKM. The CDR3 loop spans 14 amino acids. The CDR3 is CASSTQGGSEKLFF.

According to its frequency, this clonotype is medium-sized (0.01 to 0.1%). V gene TRBV6-1 combines with J gene TRBJ2-3; TCRdb returns TRBD1, unconfirmable since there is no DNA. CDR1 MNHNS and CDR2 SASEGT come from the germline V gene. The CDR3 is made up of 16 amino acids. CDR3: CASSGIGTGEEDTQYF.

According to its frequency, this clonotype is medium-sized. V and J are TRBV19 and TRBJ1-1; with no DNA, the TCRdb D assignment of TRBD1 cannot be verified. The V gene's germline CDR1 is LNHDA and CDR2 SQIVND (reference sequence). This CDR3 comprises 16 residues. CDR3 region: CASSRNAGLSNTEAFF.

This clonotype is identified as medium-sized (0.01 to 0.1%) from frequency. The chain uses TRBV6-2 or TRBV6-3 and TRBJ2-3; TCRdb returns TRBD2, unconfirmable since there is no DNA. CDR1 and CDR2 from the germline V gene are MNHEY and SVGEGT. CDR3 length: 16 residues. CDR3 in amino acids: CASSPISGRNTDTQYF.

The CDR3 spells CASSYTREVEQYF. The chain combines TRBV7-6 with TRBJ2-7; no DNA is available, so the TRBD2 call from TCRdb remains unchecked. CDR1 and CDR2 (germline): SGHVS, FNYEAQ. The CDR3 spans 13 residues.

The gene calls are TRBV20-1 and TRBJ2-1. Germline assignment: CDR1 DFQATT and CDR2 SNEGSKA (reference sequence). The CDR3 has 13 amino acids. CDR3 protein: CSARIVSINEQFF.

This clonotype registers medium-sized (0.01 to 0.1%) by frequency. This chain links TRBV30 with TRBJ1-2. Germline V gives CDR1 GTSNPN, CDR2 SVGIG (reference sequence). This CDR3 has 12 residues. The CDR3 sequence is CAWSGGVYGYTF.

This clonotype is deemed medium-sized by its frequency. The chain joins TRBV30 to TRBJ1-5; TCRdb lists TRBD1, though no DNA is available to test this call. This CDR3 contains 14 residues. Germline CDR1 GTSNPN, CDR2 SVGIG (reference sequence). The CDR3 spells CAWSPPQGNQPQHF.

This clonotype is identified as large (0.1 to 1%) from frequency. V usage is TRBV29-1 and J usage is TRBJ2-2. The CDR3 runs to 13 residues. The V gene's germline CDR1 is SQVTM and CDR2 ANQGSEA. The chain's CDR3 is CSVGRFDTGELFF.

This chain joins TRBV10-2 and TRBJ1-3; TCRdb returns TRBD1, unconfirmable since there is no DNA. In germline, CDR1 is WSHSY, CDR2 SAAADI. This CDR3 is 19 amino acids long. CDR3 region: CASTSDSNSPHISGNTIYF.

This rearrangement joins TRBV20-1 to TRBJ2-5; as DNA is missing, the TRBD1 call by TCRdb cannot be tested. Germline-derived CDR1 and CDR2 are DFQATT and SNEGSKA (reference sequence). The CDR3 loop spans 15 amino acids. CDR3 residues: CSASTPRGRTETQYF.

This chain uses TRBV5-1 with TRBJ2-7; the TRBD2 assignment by TCRdb is unverifiable without DNA. Germline-derived CDR1 and CDR2 are SGHRS and YFSETQ. This CDR3 contains 14 residues. CDR3 sequence reads: CASSTSGSSYEQYF.

The chain links TRBV20-1 to TRBJ2-7; TCRdb names TRBD1, which stays unverified in the absence of DNA. This CDR3 is 13 amino acids long. Germline loops: CDR1 DFQATT, CDR2 SNEGSKA (reference sequence). This CDR3 reads CSVRGTEPYEQYF.

The chain joins TRBV12-3 or TRBV12-4 to TRBJ1-5; TCRdb picks TRBD1, but there is no DNA to check that call. The CDR3 is made up of 15 amino acids. CDR3 loop: CASSGVIRGNQPQHF.

By frequency, this clonotype registers medium-sized. The gene calls are TRBV5-5 and TRBJ2-7. Germline CDR1 SGHKS, CDR2 YYEKEE (reference sequence). The CDR3 covers 15 residues. The CDR3 loop reads CASSLGLASSYEQYF.

The chain uses TRBV28 and TRBJ2-7; TCRdb names TRBD1, which stays unverified in the absence of DNA. The CDR3 covers 15 residues. CDR1 is MDHEN, CDR2 SYDVKM, per germline. CDR3 protein: CASSFLVGGVYEQYF.

According to its frequency, this clonotype is medium-sized. This chain uses TRBV19 with TRBJ2-3; TCRdb's assignment of TRBD1 cannot be checked, as there is no DNA. The CDR3 extends over 15 amino acids. Germline CDR1 LNHDA, CDR2 SQIVND (reference sequence). CDR3: CASSIKGDSTDTQYF.

Measured by frequency, this clonotype is medium-sized (0.01 to 0.1%). The chain is built from TRBV13 and TRBJ1-2; as DNA is missing, the TRBD1 call by TCRdb cannot be tested. CDR1 is PRHDT and CDR2 is FYEKMQ in the germline V gene (reference sequence). The CDR3 length is 15 residues. This chain's CDR3 is CASSLGQQGHYGYTF.